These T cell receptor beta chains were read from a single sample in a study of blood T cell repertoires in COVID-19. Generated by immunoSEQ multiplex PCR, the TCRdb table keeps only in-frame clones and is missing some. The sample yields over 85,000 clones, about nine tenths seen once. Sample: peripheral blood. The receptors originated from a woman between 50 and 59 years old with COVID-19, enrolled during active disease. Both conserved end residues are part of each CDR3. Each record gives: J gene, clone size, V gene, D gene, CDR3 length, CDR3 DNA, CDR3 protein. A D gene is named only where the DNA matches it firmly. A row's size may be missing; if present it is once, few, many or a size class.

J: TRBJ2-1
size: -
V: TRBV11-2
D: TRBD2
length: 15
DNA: TGTGCCAGCAGCTTAGAAAGCGGGGGGGCCAATGAGCAGTTCTTC
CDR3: CASSLESGGANEQFF

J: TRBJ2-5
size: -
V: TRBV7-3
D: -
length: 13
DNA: TGTGCCAGCAGCTTGACAGTACAAGAGACCCAGTACTTC
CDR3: CASSLTVQETQYF

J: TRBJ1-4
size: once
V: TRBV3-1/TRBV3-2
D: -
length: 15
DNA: TGTGCCAGCAGCCAAGGGGCTTCGACTAATGAAAAACTGTTTTTT
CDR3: CASSQGASTNEKLFF

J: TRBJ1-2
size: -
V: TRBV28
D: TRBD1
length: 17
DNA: TGTGCCAGCAGCACCTTCCAGCCGGGACAGGGGTACTATGGCTACACCTTC
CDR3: CASSTFQPGQGYYGYTF

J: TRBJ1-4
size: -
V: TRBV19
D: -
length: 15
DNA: TGTGCCAGTAACTTACGGGGGGCGAACAATGAAAAACTGTTTTTT
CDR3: CASNLRGANNEKLFF

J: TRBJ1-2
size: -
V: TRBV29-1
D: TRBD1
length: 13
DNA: TGCAGCGCCACCGGGACAGGGGGCGTTGGCTACACCTTC
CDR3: CSATGTGGVGYTF

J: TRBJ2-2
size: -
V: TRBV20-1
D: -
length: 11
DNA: TGCAGTGCTCAGGGGATCGGGGAGCTGTTTTTT
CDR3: CSAQGIGELFF

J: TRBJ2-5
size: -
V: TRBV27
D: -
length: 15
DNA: TGTGCCAGCAGTCCGCCACCGGGGATTCGGGAGACCCAGTACTTC
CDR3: CASSPPPGIRETQYF

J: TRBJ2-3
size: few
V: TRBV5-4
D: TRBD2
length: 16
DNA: TGTGCCAGCAGCCCGGGACTAGCGGGGGACACAGATACGCAGTATTTT
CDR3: CASSPGLAGDTDTQYF

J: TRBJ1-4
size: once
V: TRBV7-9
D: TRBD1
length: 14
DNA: TGTGCCAGCAGCCCGACAGGGGGAAGGGAAAAACTGTTTTTT
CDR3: CASSPTGGREKLFF

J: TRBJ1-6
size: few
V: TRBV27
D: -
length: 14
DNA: TGTGCCAGCAGTTTAAGGGGGTCCAATTCACCCCTCCACTTT
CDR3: CASSLRGSNSPLHF

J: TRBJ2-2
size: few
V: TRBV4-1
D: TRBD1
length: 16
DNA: TGCGCCAGCAGCCCGACAGGGGGCTGGGGCACCGGGGAGCTGTTTTTT
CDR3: CASSPTGGWGTGELFF

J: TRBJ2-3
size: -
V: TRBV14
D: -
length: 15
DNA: TGTGCCAGCAGCCAGCAGGACTCATATATGGATACGCAGTATTTT
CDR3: CASSQQDSYMDTQYF

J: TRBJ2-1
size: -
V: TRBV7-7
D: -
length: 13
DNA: TGTGCCAGCAGCTTAGACAGATACAATGAGCAGTTCTTC
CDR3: CASSLDRYNEQFF

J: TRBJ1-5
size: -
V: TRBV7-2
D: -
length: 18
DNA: TGTGCCAGCAGCTTAGGGGTTAGGGGTAGTCAAGGCAATCAGCCCCAGCATTTT
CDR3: CASSLGVRGSQGNQPQHF

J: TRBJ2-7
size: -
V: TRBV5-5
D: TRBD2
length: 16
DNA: TGTGCCAGCACTCTGACTAGCGGGGACTTCTATCGGGAGCAGTACTTC
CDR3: CASTLTSGDFYREQYF

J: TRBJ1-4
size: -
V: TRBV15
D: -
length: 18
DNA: TGTGCCACCAGCAGAGATTTGATTAGCTCGCGGACGGGGGGAAAACTGTTTTTT
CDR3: CATSRDLISSRTGGKLFF

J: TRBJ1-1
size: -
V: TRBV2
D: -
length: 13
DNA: TGTGCCAGCAGTTCGACAGTGAACACTGAAGCTTTCTTT
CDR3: CASSSTVNTEAFF

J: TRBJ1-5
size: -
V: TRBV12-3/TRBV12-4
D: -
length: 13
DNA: TGTGCCAGCAGTAGGGGAAGCAATCAGCCCCAGCATTTT
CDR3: CASSRGSNQPQHF

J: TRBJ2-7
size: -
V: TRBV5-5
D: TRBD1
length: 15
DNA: TGTGCCAGCAGCTGGGGTGGGACAGGGTCGGGGGAGCAGTACTTC
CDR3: CASSWGGTGSGEQYF

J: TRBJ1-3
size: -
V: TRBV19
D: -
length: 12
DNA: TGTGCCAGTAGTTGGGGGGGACACACCATATATTTT
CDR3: CASSWGGHTIYF

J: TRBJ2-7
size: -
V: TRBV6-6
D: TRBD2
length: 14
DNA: TGTGCCAGCAGTGCTTCGACTAGCTTCTACGAGCAGTACTTC
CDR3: CASSASTSFYEQYF

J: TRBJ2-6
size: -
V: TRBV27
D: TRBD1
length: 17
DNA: TGTGCCAGCAGTCTCCGGGACAGGGGTGCTGGGGCCAACGTCCTGACTTTC
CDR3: CASSLRDRGAGANVLTF

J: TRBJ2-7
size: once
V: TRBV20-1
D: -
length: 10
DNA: TGCAGTGCTAGTGGCGGGGAGCAGTACTTC
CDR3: CSASGGEQYF

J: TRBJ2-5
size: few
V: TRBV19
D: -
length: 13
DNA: TGTGCCAGTAGTAGACAGGCCCAAGAGACCCAGTACTTC
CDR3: CASSRQAQETQYF

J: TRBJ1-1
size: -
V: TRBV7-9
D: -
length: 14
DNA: TGTGCCAGCAGCCCGAGGACAGTGAACACTGAAGCTTTCTTT
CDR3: CASSPRTVNTEAFF

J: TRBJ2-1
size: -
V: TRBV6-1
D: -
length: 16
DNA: TGTGCCAGCAGTGGGAGTATGAGGGGGGGCCGAAATGAGCAGTTCTTC
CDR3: CASSGSMRGGRNEQFF

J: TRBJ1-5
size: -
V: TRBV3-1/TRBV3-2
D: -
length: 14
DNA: TGTGCCAGCAGCCAAGGCCCGATAGATCAGCCCCAGCATTTT
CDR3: CASSQGPIDQPQHF